This T cell receptor (beta chain) was obtained from a study of CD8+CD57+ T cells in acquired aplastic anemia. As for the study in general: Isolated CD4+ and CD8+ cells, once sorted, yielded DNA averaging roughly 3 ug. Study-level results: With respect to CD8+ Simpson's diversity, patients and controls did not differ significantly. Both patients and controls carried the same twenty-nine CD8+ CDR3 sequences.

TCR beta VDJ and CDR3 profiling used genomic DNA as template. TCRdb reanalysed the reads using MiXCR and keeps one entry per CDR3 protein. This sample has 40,000 to 50,000 distinct CDR3 sequences, with approximately 72% found just once. Germline V CDR1 and CDR2: SGHTA, FQGNSA. The CDR3 has 12 amino acids. Trimming stripped 8 bases from V and 3 bases from J, with 11 bases between. This clonotype was counted only a few times. Antigen unknown. The chain has TRBV7-2 and TRBJ2-7; D perhaps matches TRBD1 (6 bases). Sample: sorted CD4+, CD8+, or CD8+CD57+ T cells (not recorded which) from PBMCs. The clonotype was recovered from a human donor in good health, serving as a control. CDR3 sequence (DNA): TGTGCCAGCGGAAAACAGGGCTACGAGCAGTACTTC. Residues: CASGKQGYEQYF.